One sample yielded the 18 T cell receptor beta chains listed below, sequenced in a study of shared clonotypes between healthy human individuals. Only in-frame clones appear in the TCRdb table, and some are missing; sequencing was by immunoSEQ multiplex PCR. The table includes approximately 2,300,000 clones, around 92% detected once. The sample taken for sequencing was naive CD4+ T cells from PBMCs. As for subset: CD45RA+ positively selected. The receptor source for this set is a man aged 18-30 years in good health. Some clones in this sample may be carry-over from other donors' samples.

The chain couples TRBV6-5 to TRBJ2-2, with TRBD1 as a possible D gene (6 bases). This CDR3 has 13 amino acids. Germline V gives CDR1 MNHEY, CDR2 SVGAGI. Trimming took 3 bases from V and 7 from J, leaving 9 bases between them. The CDR3 sequence: CASSYGGLGELFF. CDR3 nucleotide sequence: TGTGCCAGCAGTTATGGGGGCCTCGGGGAGCTGTTTTTT.

The chain is built from TRBV18 and TRBJ1-4; D is uncertain. Germline V CDR1 and CDR2: KGHSH, LQKENI. The V end was cut by 3 bases, the J end by 0 bases, with 11 bases between. The CDR3 extends over 16 amino acids. The CDR3 DNA is TGTGCCAGCTCACCTAAGCGGCTTGCAACTAATGAAAAACTGTTTTTT. Its translation is CASSPKRLATNEKLFF. The full variable domain, rest sourced from reference TRBV18 and TRBJ1-4, is NAGVMQNPRHLVRRRGQEARLRCSPMKGHSHVYWYRQLPEEGLKFMVYLQKENIIDESGMPKERFSAEFPKEGPSILRIQQVVRGDSAAYFCASSPKRLATNEKLFFGSGTQLSVL.

This clone was seen only a few times. The rearrangement joins TRBV9 to TRBJ1-4, with 7 nucleotides matching TRBD1. This CDR3 has 14 residues. CDR1 and CDR2 from the germline V gene are SGDLS and YYNGEE. V trimming: 4 bases; J trimming: 2 bases; junction bases outside the gene matches: 2. CDR3 DNA: TGTGCCAGCAGCCCGACAGGGACTAATGAAAAACTGTTTTTT. Its translation is CASSPTGTNEKLFF. The full variable domain, with the rest looked up from reference TRBV9 and TRBJ1-4, is DSGVTQTPKHLITATGQRVTLRCSPRSGDLSVYWYQQSLDQGLQFLIQYYNGEERAKGNILERFSAQQFPDLHSELNLSSLELGDSALYFCASSPTGTNEKLFFGSGTQLSVL.

This chain uses TRBV5-5 with TRBJ2-7; the match to TRBD2 covers 10 bases. Germline V gives CDR1 SGHKS, CDR2 YYEKEE (reference sequence). With V trimmed by 2 bases and J by 3 bases, 8 bases remained unmatched. The CDR3 runs to 16 residues. CDR3 coding DNA: TGTGCCAGCAGCTTAGCTAGCGGGAGCCTCAACTACGAGCAGTACTTC. Protein product: CASSLASGSLNYEQYF.

This sequence joins TRBV18 and TRBJ2-1; unclear D gene. Trimming stripped 2 bases from V and 7 bases from J, with 12 bases between. The germline gives CDR1 KGHSH, CDR2 LQKENI. The CDR3 length is 14 residues. CDR3 coding DNA: TGTGCCAGCTCACCAACTATGGTGGGGAATGAGCAGTTCTTC. Translating gives CASSPTMVGNEQFF.

This clone was counted between two and nine times. The chain uses TRBV20-1 and TRBJ1-2; 8 bases line up with TRBD1. CDR3 length equals 11 residues. V lost 5 bases and J lost 13; bases outside the gene matches: 9. Germline values: CDR1 DFQATT, CDR2 SNEGSKA (reference sequence). As DNA, the CDR3 is TGCAGTGCTGGCACAGGGGGTTCCATCACCTTC. Translated, it gives CSAGTGGSITF.

The chain recombines TRBV29-1 with TRBJ1-5, with D hard to call. Trimming cost V 4 bases and J 0 bases, with 10 bases left between them. The CDR3 covers 14 residues. The germline V gene encodes CDR1 SQVTM and CDR2 ANQGSEA. CDR3 DNA sequence: TGCAGCGTTGCGTTCCAGCATAGCAATCAGCCCCAGCATTTT. Amino acids: CSVAFQHSNQPQHF.

On this clone: This same CDR3 is encoded by further DNA sequences in the sample. The rearrangement links TRBV7-2 to TRBJ2-5; 8 nucleotides line up with TRBD1. The germline gives CDR1 SGHTA, CDR2 FQGNSA. Unmatched junction bases numbered 4, after V lost 5 bases and J lost 5 bases. This CDR3 is 13 amino acids long. The DNA for the CDR3 is TGTGCCAGCAGCCTAAACAGGGGGGAGACCCAGTACTTC. Amino acid sequence: CASSLNRGETQYF.

With regard to this clone: Additional DNA sequences in this sample encode the identical CDR3. The chain links TRBV5-1 to TRBJ2-5; D tentatively fits TRBD1 or TRBD2 (6 bases each). This CDR3 region has 14 residues. Trimming removed 0 bases from V and 5 bases from J, with 11 bases in between. Germline CDR1 reads SGHRS; CDR2 reads YFSETQ. CDR3 in DNA: TGCGCCAGCAGCTTGGTCGGGGGCGTGGAGACCCAGTACTTC. Translation gives CASSLVGGVETQYF.

The chain recombines TRBV7-2 with TRBJ2-1, with TRBD2 matching 12 bases. Losses at the gene ends were 4 bases for V and 2 bases for J; bases not matched to a gene: 9. This CDR3 region has 18 residues. Per germline, CDR1 SGHTA and CDR2 FQGNSA. The CDR3 DNA sequence: TGTGCCAGCAGCTCCTTCGGACTAGCGGGACAACCCTACAATGAGCAGTTCTTC. Amino acids: CASSSFGLAGQPYNEQFF.

This chain connects TRBV6-4 to TRBJ2-3; 8 bases agree with TRBD2. The CDR3 is 14 amino acids. V shed 2 bases, J shed 4 bases, and the junction held 2 bases outside the gene matches. CDR1 and CDR2 (germline): MRHNA, SNTAGT. The CDR3 sequence is CASSDRGLADTQYF. CDR3 nucleotide sequence: TGTGCCAGCAGTGACAGGGGACTAGCAGATACGCAGTATTTT.

In this sample, this clone turned up a few times. This same CDR3 is encoded by further DNA sequences in the sample. This chain uses TRBV6-5 with TRBJ1-1, with no clear D. The V gene's germline CDR1 is MNHEY and CDR2 SVGAGI. The length of the CDR3 is 13 residues. V lost 0 bases, J lost 1 base, and 3 bases lay in between. DNA for the CDR3: TGTGCCAGCAGTTACTCTGAGAACACTGAAGCTTTCTTT. It specifies CASSYSENTEAFF.

This clone was seen just once. The chain recombines TRBV5-4 with TRBJ2-5; 11 positions match TRBD1. The CDR3 spans 15 residues. Germline lookup yields CDR1 SGHNT and CDR2 YYREEE (reference sequence). V was pared by 3 bases and J by 4 bases, with 5 bases of the junction left unmatched. The CDR3 nucleotides are TGTGCCAGCAGCTCCGGACAGGGGGCCCCAGAGACCCAGTACTTC. This codes for CASSSGQGAPETQYF.

The rearrangement joins TRBV4-2 to TRBJ2-3; a weak D match, TRBD2 (6 bases). This CDR3 has 17 amino acids. V lost 3 bases and J 1 base, leaving 17 bases between the germline ends. The germline CDR1 and CDR2 sequences are LGHNA and YNFKEQ. The CDR3 is CASSHPGGAARTDTQYF. CDR3 sequence (DNA): TGTGCCAGCAGCCACCCCGGCGGGGCGGCACGCACAGATACGCAGTATTTT.

The rearrangement uses TRBV25-1 and TRBJ2-5; 7 positions agree with TRBD1. V was pared by 2 bases and J by 11 bases, with 11 bases of the junction left unmatched. CDR1 and CDR2 (germline): MGHDK, SYGVNS. The CDR3 length is 14 residues. The CDR3 nucleotides are TGTGCCAGCAGTGAACCCGGACAGGCCTCGGAGCAGTACTTC. Translation gives CASSEPGQASEQYF.

V gene TRBV6-1 combines with J gene TRBJ1-2; D unclear. Germline V CDR1 and CDR2: MNHNS, SASEGT. The V end was cut by 1 base, the J end by 12 bases, with 9 bases between. The CDR3 extends over 11 amino acids. The CDR3, as DNA: TGTGCCAGCAGTGAAGGGGTAGGAAACACCTTC. Its translation is CASSEGVGNTF.

This clone was seen once. The J gene is TRBJ2-7, the V gene TRBV15; 10 bases agree with TRBD2. The CDR3 totals 16 residues. The V gene's germline CDR1 is LNHNV and CDR2 YYDKDF (reference sequence). The trim removed 3 bases at V and 4 bases at J, leaving 9 bases unmatched. The CDR3 DNA is TGTGCCACCAGCAGGGAAGCGGGAGGGTCCCCTTACGAGCAGTACTTC. Translated: CATSREAGGSPYEQYF.

The chain uses TRBV15 and TRBJ2-1, with no clear D. This CDR3 has 12 residues. The germline gives CDR1 LNHNV, CDR2 YYDKDF (reference sequence). Trimming took 0 bases from V and 10 from J, leaving 7 bases between them. As DNA, the CDR3 is TGTGCCACCAGCAGAGATTATAGGGAGCAGTTCTTC. Its protein product is CATSRDYREQFF. The full variable domain, in which reference TRBV15 and TRBJ2-1 provide the parts outside the CDR3, is DAMVIQNPRYQVTQFGKPVTLSCSQTLNHNVMYWYQQKSSQAPKLLFHYYDKDFNNEADTPDNFQSRRPNTSFCFLDIRSPGLGDTAMYLCATSRDYREQFFGPGTRLTVL.